This T cell receptor beta chain was sequenced for a study of blood T cell repertoires in COVID-19. The table came from immunoSEQ multiplex PCR; TCRdb's copy has only in-frame clones and leaves some out. The sample has under 400,000 clones, roughly nine tenths seen once. Germline trimming cut 8 bases from V and 6 bases from J; bases unmatched to any gene: 15. Germline V gene lookup returns CDR1 LNHDA and CDR2 SQIVND (reference sequence). CDR3 length: 15 amino acids. This chain joins TRBV19 and TRBJ1-2, with TRBD1 matching 7 bases. The TCR comes from a woman aged 60 to 75 with COVID-19, enrolled during active disease. Material for sequencing was peripheral blood. CDR3 nucleotide sequence: TGTGCCAGTGCTATCACAGGGGCCCTGGGGAATGGCTACACCTTC. Translating it yields CASAITGALGNGYTF.